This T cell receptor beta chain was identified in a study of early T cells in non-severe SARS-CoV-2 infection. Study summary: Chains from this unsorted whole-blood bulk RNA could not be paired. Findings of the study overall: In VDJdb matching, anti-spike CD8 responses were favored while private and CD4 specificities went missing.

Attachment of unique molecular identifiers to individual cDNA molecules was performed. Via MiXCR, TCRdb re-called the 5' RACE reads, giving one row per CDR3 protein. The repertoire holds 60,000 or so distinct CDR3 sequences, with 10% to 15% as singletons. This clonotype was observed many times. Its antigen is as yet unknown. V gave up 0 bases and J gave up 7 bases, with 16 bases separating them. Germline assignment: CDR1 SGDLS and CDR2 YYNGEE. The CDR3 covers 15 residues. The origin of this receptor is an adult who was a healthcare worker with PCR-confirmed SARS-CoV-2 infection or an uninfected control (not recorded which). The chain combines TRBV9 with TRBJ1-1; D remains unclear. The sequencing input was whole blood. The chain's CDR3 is CASSVATSAASEAFF. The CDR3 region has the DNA TGTGCCAGCAGCGTAGCTACATCGGCTGCAAGTGAAGCTTTCTTT.